This TCR beta chain emerged from a study of read filtering for tumor transcriptome and immune sequencing. In the study overall: Mean patient age was approximately 66 years, range roughly 45 to 85; around 17 male, 14 female. Findings and caveats of the study: Around 82% of IR-seq clonotypes had a single read, yet these held 3.5% to 4.5% of reads.

Trimming cost V 0 bases and J 4 bases, with 15 bases left between them. The CDR3 runs 15 residues. Germline V gives CDR1 DFQATT, CDR2 SNEGSKA (reference sequence). Bone marrow was sampled from every patient at the time of active disease. The library was built from 400 to 500 ng RNA with molecular barcoded adaptors for alpha/delta and beta/gamma chains. TCRdb used MiXCR to reprocess the reads, holding one entry per CDR3 protein. The sample carries 30,000 to 35,000 distinct CDR3 sequences, around 20% recorded once. This clonotype was seen many times. Its antigen is not identified. The source material was a population of CD138-negative cells sorted from bone marrow. This clonotype was sampled from a donor over 35 with multiple myeloma. The gene calls are TRBV20-1 and TRBJ2-5, with D hard to call. The CDR3 loop reads CSARDQKAIRETQYF. The CDR3, as DNA: TGCAGTGCTAGAGATCAGAAAGCAATCCGAGAGACCCAGTACTTC.